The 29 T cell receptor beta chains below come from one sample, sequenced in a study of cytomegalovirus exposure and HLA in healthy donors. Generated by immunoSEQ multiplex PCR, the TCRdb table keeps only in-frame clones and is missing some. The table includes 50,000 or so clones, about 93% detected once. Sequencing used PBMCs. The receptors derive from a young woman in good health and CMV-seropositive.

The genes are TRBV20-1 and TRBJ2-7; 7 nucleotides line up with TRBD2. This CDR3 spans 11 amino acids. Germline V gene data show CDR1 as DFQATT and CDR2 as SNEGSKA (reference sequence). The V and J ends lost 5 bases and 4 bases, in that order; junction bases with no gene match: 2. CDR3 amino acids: CSAPSGYEQYF. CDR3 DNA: TGCAGTGCTCCTAGCGGATACGAGCAGTACTTC.

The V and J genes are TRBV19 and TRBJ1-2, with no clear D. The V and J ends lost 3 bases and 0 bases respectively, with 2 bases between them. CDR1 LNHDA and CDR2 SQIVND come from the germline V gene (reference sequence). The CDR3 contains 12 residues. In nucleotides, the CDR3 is TGTGCCAGTAGTATCGCTAACTATGGCTACACCTTC. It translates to CASSIANYGYTF.

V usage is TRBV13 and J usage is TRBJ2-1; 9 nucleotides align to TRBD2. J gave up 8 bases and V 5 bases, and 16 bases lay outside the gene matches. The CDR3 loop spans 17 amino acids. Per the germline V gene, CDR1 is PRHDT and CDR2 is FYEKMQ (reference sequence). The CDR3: CASSPPLTAGGDDEQFF. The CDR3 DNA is TGTGCCAGCAGCCCTCCCTTGACGGCGGGAGGGGACGATGAGCAGTTCTTC. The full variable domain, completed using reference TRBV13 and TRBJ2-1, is AAGVIQSPRHLIKEKRETATLKCYPIPRHDTVYWYQQGPGQDPQFLISFYEKMQSDKGSIPDRFSAQQFSDYHSELNMSSLELGDSALYFCASSPPLTAGGDDEQFFGPGTRLTVL.

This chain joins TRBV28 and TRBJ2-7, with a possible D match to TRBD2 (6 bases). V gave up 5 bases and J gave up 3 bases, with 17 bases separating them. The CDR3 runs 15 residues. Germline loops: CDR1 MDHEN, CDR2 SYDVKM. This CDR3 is CASSLKAGSRYEQYF. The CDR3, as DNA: TGTGCCAGCAGTCTAAAGGCGGGATCCCGCTACGAGCAGTACTTC.

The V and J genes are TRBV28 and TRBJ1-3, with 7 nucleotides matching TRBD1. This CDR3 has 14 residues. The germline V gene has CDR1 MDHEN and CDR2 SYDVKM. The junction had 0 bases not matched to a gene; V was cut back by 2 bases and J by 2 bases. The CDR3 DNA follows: TGTGCCAGCAGTTTACAGGGGGCTGGAAACACCATATATTTT. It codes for CASSLQGAGNTIYF.

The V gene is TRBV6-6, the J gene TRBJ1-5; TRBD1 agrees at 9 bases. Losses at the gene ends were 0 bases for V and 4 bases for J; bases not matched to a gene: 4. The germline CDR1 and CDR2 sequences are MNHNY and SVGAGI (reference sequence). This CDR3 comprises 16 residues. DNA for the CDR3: TGTGCCAGCAGTTACTCGGACAGGGGCTTGAATCAGCCCCAGCATTTT. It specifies CASSYSDRGLNQPQHF.

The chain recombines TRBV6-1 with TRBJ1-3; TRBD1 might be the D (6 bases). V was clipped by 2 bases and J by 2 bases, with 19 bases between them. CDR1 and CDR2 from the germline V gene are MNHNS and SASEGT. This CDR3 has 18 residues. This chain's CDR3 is CASSERVYDRLAGNTIYF. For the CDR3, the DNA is TGTGCCAGCAGTGAAAGGGTGTACGACAGGCTAGCTGGAAACACCATATATTTT.

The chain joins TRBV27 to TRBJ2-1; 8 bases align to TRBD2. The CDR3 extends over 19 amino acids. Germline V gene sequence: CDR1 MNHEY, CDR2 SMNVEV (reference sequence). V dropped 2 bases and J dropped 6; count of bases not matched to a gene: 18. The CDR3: CASSLEGDYGTSYVNEQFF. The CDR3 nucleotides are TGTGCCAGCAGTTTAGAGGGGGATTATGGGACTAGTTATGTCAATGAGCAGTTCTTC.

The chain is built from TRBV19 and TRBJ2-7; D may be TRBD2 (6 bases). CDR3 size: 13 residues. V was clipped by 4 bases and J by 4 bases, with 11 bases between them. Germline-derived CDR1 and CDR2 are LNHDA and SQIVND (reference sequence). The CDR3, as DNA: TGTGCCAGTAGTAGGGAGGCGGGATACGAGCAGTACTTC. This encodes CASSREAGYEQYF.

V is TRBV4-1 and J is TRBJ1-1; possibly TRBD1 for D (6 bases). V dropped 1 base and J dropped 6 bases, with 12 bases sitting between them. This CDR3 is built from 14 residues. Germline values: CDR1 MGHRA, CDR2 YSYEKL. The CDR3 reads CASSQVGGAPEAFF. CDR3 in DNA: TGCGCCAGCAGCCAAGTGGGGGGGGCCCCTGAAGCTTTCTTT.

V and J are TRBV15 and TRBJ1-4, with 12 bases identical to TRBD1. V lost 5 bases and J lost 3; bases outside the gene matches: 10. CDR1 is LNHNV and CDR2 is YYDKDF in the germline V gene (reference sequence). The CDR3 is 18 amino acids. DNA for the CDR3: TGTGCCACCAGCCCCCGGGACAGGGGGCGACGGGCTAATGAAAAACTGTTTTTT. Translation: CATSPRDRGRRANEKLFF.

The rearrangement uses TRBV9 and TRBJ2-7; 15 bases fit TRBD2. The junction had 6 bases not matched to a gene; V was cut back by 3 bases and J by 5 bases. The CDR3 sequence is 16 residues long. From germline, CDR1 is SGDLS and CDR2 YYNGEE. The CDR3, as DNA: TGTGCCAGCAGCGCAACGGGACTAGCGGGAGGCCACGAGCAGTACTTC. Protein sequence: CASSATGLAGGHEQYF.

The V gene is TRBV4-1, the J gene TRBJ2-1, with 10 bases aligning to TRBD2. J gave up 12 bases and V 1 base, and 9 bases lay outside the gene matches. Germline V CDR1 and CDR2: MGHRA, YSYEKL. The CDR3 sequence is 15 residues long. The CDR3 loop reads CASSQAGTSARGQFF. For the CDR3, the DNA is TGCGCCAGCAGCCAAGCCGGGACTAGCGCGCGGGGGCAGTTCTTC.

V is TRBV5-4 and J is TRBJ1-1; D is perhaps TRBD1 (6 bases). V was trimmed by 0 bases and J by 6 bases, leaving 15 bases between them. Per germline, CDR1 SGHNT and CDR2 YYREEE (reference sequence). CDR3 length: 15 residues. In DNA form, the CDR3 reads TGTGCCAGCAGCTTGGAAATGCAGGGGCGCTCTGAAGCTTTCTTT. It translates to CASSLEMQGRSEAFF.

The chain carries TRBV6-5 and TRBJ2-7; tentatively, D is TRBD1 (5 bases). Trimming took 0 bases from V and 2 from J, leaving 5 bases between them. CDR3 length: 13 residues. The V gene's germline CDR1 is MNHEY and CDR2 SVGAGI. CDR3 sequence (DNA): TGTGCCAGCAGTTACTCCAGGGCCTACGAGCAGTACTTC. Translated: CASSYSRAYEQYF.

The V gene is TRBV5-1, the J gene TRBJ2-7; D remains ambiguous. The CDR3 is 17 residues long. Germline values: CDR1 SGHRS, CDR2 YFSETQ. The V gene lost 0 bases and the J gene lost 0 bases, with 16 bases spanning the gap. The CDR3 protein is CASSLVSRLQVSYEQYF. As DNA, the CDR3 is TGCGCCAGCAGCTTGGTGTCGCGGTTACAAGTCTCCTACGAGCAGTACTTC.

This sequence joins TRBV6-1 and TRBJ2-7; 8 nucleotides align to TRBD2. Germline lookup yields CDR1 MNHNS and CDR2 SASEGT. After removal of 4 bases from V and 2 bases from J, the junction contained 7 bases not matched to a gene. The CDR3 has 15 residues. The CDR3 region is CASSVEAGAPYEQYF. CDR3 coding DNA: TGTGCCAGCAGTGTAGAAGCGGGAGCACCCTACGAGCAGTACTTC.

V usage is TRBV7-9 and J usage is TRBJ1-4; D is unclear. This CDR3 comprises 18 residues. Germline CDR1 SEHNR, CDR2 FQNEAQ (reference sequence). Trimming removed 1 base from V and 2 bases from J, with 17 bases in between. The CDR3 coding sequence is TGTGCCAGCAGCTTAGTGCTGGGAACCGCGGGGACTAATGAAAAACTGTTTTTT. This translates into CASSLVLGTAGTNEKLFF.

CDR3 coding DNA: TGTGCCAGCAGTGTGGACAGGCAGAACACTGAAGCTTTCTTT. Translating it yields CASSVDRQNTEAFF. The rearrangement links TRBV2 to TRBJ1-1; 7 nucleotides align to TRBD1. This CDR3 comprises 14 residues. V gave up 4 bases and J gave up 1 base; unmatched junction bases: 3. Germline CDR1 is SNHLY and CDR2 is FYNNEI.

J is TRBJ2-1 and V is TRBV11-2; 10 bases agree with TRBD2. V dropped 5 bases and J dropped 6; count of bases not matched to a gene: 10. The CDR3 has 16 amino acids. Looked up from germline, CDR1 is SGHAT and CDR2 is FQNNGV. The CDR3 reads CASSPGTLAGVNEQFF. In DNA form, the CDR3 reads TGTGCCAGCAGCCCGGGAACCCTAGCGGGGGTCAATGAGCAGTTCTTC.

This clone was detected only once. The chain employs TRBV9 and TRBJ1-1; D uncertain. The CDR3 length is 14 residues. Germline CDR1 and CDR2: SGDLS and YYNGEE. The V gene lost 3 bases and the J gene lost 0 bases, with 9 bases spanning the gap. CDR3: CASSEDIVNTEAFF. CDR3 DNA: TGTGCCAGCAGCGAAGACATAGTGAACACTGAAGCTTTCTTT.

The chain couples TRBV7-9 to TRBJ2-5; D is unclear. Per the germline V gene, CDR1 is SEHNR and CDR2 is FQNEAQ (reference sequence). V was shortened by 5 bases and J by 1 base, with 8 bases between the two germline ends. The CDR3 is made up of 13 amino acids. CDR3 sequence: CASSAESQETQYF. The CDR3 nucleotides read TGTGCCAGCAGCGCTGAGTCCCAAGAGACCCAGTACTTC.

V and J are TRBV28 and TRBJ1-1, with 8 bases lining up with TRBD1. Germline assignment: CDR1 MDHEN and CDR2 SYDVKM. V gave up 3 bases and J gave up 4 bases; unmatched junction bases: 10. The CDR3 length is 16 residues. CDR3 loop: CASSFTRGRVGTEAFF. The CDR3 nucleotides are TGTGCCAGCAGTTTCACCAGGGGGCGAGTCGGCACTGAAGCTTTCTTT.

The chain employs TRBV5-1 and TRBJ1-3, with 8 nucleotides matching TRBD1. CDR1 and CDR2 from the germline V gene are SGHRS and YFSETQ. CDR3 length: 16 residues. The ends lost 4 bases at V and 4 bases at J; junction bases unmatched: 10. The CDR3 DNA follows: TGCGCCAGCAGCAAGGATCAGGGGGCGCAGGGAAACACCATATATTTT. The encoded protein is CASSKDQGAQGNTIYF.

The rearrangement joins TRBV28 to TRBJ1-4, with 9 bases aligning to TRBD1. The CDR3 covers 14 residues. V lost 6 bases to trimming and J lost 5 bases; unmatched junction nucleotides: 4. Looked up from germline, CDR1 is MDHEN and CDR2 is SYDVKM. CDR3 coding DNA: TGTGCCAGCAGCAACACAGGGGGCAATGAAAAACTGTTTTTT. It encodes CASSNTGGNEKLFF.

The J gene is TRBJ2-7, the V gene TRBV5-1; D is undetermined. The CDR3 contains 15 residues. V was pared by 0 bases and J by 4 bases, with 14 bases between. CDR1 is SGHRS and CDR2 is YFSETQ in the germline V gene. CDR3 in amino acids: CASSLGGRSEYEQYF. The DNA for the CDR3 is TGCGCCAGCAGCTTGGGCGGAAGGAGCGAATACGAGCAGTACTTC.

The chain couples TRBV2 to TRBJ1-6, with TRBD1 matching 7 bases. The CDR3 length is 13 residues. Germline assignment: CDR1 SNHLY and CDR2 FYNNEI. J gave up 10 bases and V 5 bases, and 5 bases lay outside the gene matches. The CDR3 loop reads CASSTRTGSPLHF. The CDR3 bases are TGTGCCAGCAGTACCCGGACAGGATCACCCCTCCACTTT.

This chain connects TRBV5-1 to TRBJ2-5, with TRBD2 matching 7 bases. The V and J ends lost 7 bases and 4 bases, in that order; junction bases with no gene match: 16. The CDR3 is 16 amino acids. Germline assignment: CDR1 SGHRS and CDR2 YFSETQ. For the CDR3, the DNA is TGCGCCAGCCCCACTTCTAGCGGCCCCCTTCGAGAGACCCAGTACTTC. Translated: CASPTSSGPLRETQYF.

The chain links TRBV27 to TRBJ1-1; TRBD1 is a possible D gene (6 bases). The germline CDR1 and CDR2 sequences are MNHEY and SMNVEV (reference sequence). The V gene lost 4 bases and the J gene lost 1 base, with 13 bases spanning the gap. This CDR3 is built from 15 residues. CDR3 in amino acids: CASSYQGLGNTEAFF. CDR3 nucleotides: TGTGCCAGCAGTTATCAGGGGTTGGGGAACACTGAAGCTTTCTTT.